A single sample gave rise to the 10 T cell receptor beta chains below, sequenced in a study of blood T cell repertoires in COVID-19. This table comes from immunoSEQ multiplex PCR, and its TCRdb copy is limited to in-frame clones, with some not included. The sample consists of roughly 290,000 clones, 70% to 90% of them appearing once. Sequencing used peripheral blood. The receptors derive from a woman between 45 and 65 years old with active or convalescent COVID-19.

V and J are TRBV29-1 and TRBJ2-2, with TRBD1 identical over 10 bases. The ends lost 4 bases at V and 1 base at J; junction bases unmatched: 6. The CDR3 length is 16 residues. CDR1 SQVTM and CDR2 ANQGSEA come from the germline V gene. CDR3 loop: CSVGDRGRGNTGELFF. The CDR3 DNA is TGCAGCGTTGGCGACAGGGGGCGCGGGAACACCGGGGAGCTGTTTTTT.

The rearrangement joins TRBV27 to TRBJ2-1, with 7 positions matching TRBD2. V was pared by 0 bases and J by 6 bases, with 5 bases of the junction left unmatched. The CDR3 covers 15 residues. The germline gives CDR1 MNHEY, CDR2 SMNVEV (reference sequence). The CDR3, as DNA: TGTGCCAGCAGTTTATCTATGGGAGGGCTCAATGAGCAGTTCTTC. Protein product: CASSLSMGGLNEQFF.

The chain has TRBV7-8 and TRBJ2-7; D call uncertain. Between the trimmed V and J ends, which lost 0 bases and 3 bases, there was a span of 9 bases. From germline, CDR1 is SGHVS and CDR2 FQNEAQ. The length of the CDR3 is 14 residues. The CDR3 reads CASSLAGKHYEQYF. The CDR3 coding sequence is TGTGCCAGCAGCTTAGCGGGCAAGCACTACGAGCAGTACTTC.

The J gene is TRBJ2-2, the V gene TRBV14, with TRBD1 as a possible D gene (6 bases). Trimming shortened V by 4 bases and J by 5 bases, and 11 bases separated the two germline ends. Germline CDR1 and CDR2: SGHDN and FVKESK. The CDR3 consists of 14 residues. The CDR3 reads CASSPDSTTGELFF. The CDR3, as DNA: TGTGCCAGCAGCCCGGACAGCACTACCGGGGAGCTGTTTTTT.

V gene TRBV6-4 combines with J gene TRBJ1-1, with 9 bases aligning to TRBD1. CDR3 length equals 13 residues. Germline loops: CDR1 MRHNA, CDR2 SNTAGT. V dropped 6 bases and J dropped 4; count of bases not matched to a gene: 3. This chain's CDR3 is CASRRQGGTEAFF. In DNA form, the CDR3 reads TGTGCCAGCAGAAGACAGGGGGGCACTGAAGCTTTCTTT.

The gene calls are TRBV18 and TRBJ2-6; D perhaps matches TRBD2 (7 bases). The germline V and J ends were trimmed by 2 bases and 3 bases, with 11 bases remaining between them. The CDR3 is made up of 16 amino acids. CDR1 is KGHSH and CDR2 is LQKENI in the germline V gene. CDR3 protein: CASSPAGGLGANVLTF. The CDR3 DNA sequence: TGTGCCAGCTCACCAGCCGGGGGGCTTGGGGCCAACGTCCTGACTTTC.

The J gene is TRBJ1-6, the V gene TRBV28, with 8 bases identical to TRBD1. V lost 5 bases, J lost 8 bases, and 8 bases stayed unmatched. Germline V gene lookup returns CDR1 MDHEN and CDR2 SYDVKM. This CDR3 spans 15 amino acids. In nucleotides, the CDR3 is TGTGCCAGCAGTCTCGACAGGGGAAGGCATTCACCCCTCCACTTT. It codes for CASSLDRGRHSPLHF.

This chain connects TRBV11-2 to TRBJ1-3, with a tentative D call TRBD1 (6 bases). The CDR3 extends over 18 amino acids. Trimming shortened V by 1 base and J by 0 bases, and 16 bases separated the two germline ends. Germline loops: CDR1 SGHAT, CDR2 FQNNGV. The CDR3 reads CASSLAGAGLLSGNTIYF. The DNA of the CDR3 is TGTGCCAGCAGCTTAGCAGGGGCCGGACTCCTCTCTGGAAACACCATATATTTT.

The chain recombines TRBV3-1 (or the pseudogene TRBV3-2) with TRBJ2-3; unclear D gene. Trimming shortened V by 4 bases and J by 1 base, and 12 bases separated the two germline ends. CDR3 length equals 15 residues. Germline values: CDR1 LGHDT, CDR2 YNNKEL (reference sequence). The CDR3 bases are TGTGCCAGCAGCCTTAAGATACGGGGCACAGATACGCAGTATTTT. It is translated as CASSLKIRGTDTQYF.

This clone was counted a few times. This rearrangement joins TRBV7-2 to TRBJ2-3; 8 bases agree with TRBD2. V lost 2 bases and J lost 4; bases outside the gene matches: 5. The CDR3 covers 15 residues. CDR1 and CDR2 from the germline V gene are SGHTA and FQGNSA. The CDR3 spells CASSLLGLDSDTQYF. The CDR3 DNA reads as TGTGCCAGCAGCTTACTGGGACTAGATTCAGATACGCAGTATTTT.